This T cell receptor (beta chain) stems from a study of control samples from healthy donors and cancer patients. Some clones are missing from TCRdb's copy, which holds only in-frame ones; the method was immunoSEQ multiplex PCR. The sample contains roughly 83,000 clones, roughly 82% of which appear only once. J gave up 5 bases and V 4 bases, and 6 bases lay outside the gene matches. CDR1 is SGHRS and CDR2 is YFSETQ in the germline V gene. The CDR3 consists of 14 residues. The chain carries TRBV5-1 and TRBJ2-1, with 7 bases aligning to TRBD1. Source material: blood. The sequence came from a woman in her fifties or sixties in good health. The CDR3 loop is CASSAGTANNEQFF. CDR3 DNA: TGCGCCAGCAGCGCCGGGACAGCAAACAATGAGCAGTTCTTC.